Listed below are T cell receptor beta chains from one sample, sequenced in a study of long-term antiretroviral therapy in people with HIV. Assay: immunoSEQ multiplex PCR; the TCRdb copy retains only in-frame clones and omits some. The repertoire holds under 30,000 clones, with 83% as singletons. The sequencing used unsorted PBMCs, collected 3 years after starting antiretroviral therapy. The receptors here all came from a man younger than 35 with HIV. Both conserved end residues are trimmed from each CDR3.

j_gene: TRBJ2-1; v_gene: TRBV2; CDR3aa: ASSQRGGLYNEQF
j_gene: TRBJ2-7; v_gene: TRBV4-1; CDR3aa: ASSPRTRDEQY
j_gene: TRBJ1-2; v_gene: TRBV5-4; CDR3aa: ASSFYDSPYGYT
j_gene: TRBJ1-3; v_gene: TRBV14; CDR3aa: ASSQDNSGNTIY
j_gene: TRBJ2-2; v_gene: TRBV27; CDR3aa: AGRAQGAAGELF
j_gene: TRBJ1-3; v_gene: TRBV6-5; CDR3aa: ASSYSGTGNTIY
j_gene: TRBJ2-7; v_gene: TRBV5-1; CDR3aa: ASSLAGGDYEQY
j_gene: TRBJ1-5; v_gene: TRBV7-2; CDR3aa: ASSFRDGYQPQH
j_gene: TRBJ2-3; v_gene: TRBV7-9; CDR3aa: ASSPPTGTKTYTQY
j_gene: TRBJ2-1; v_gene: TRBV7-9; CDR3aa: ASSSGALAGALYNEQF